The next 2 T cell receptor beta chains were all read from a single sample in a study of blood T cell repertoires in COVID-19. Assay used: immunoSEQ multiplex PCR; TCRdb lists only in-frame clones, some missing. The sample carries roughly 59,000 clones, under 80% recorded once. Sample: peripheral blood. These receptors all stem from a human donor in a cohort sampled during active COVID-19.

This clone was observed a few times. The V gene is TRBV4-1, the J gene TRBJ2-1; 11 bases fit TRBD2. V shed 0 bases, J shed 1 base, and the junction held 2 bases outside the gene matches. Germline loops: CDR1 MGHRA, CDR2 YSYEKL. The CDR3 runs to 17 residues. The CDR3 DNA reads as TGCGCCAGCAGCCAAGAGGCTAGCGGGGGGTCCTACAATGAGCAGTTCTTC. It codes for CASSQEASGGSYNEQFF.

This clone showed up just a few times. The chain links TRBV19 to TRBJ1-2, with D maybe TRBD1 (6 bases). The germline gives CDR1 LNHDA, CDR2 SQIVND (reference sequence). V lost 6 bases, J lost 4 bases, and 9 bases lay in between. The CDR3 covers 12 residues. CDR3 in amino acids: CASRDSRYGYTF. CDR3 nucleotide sequence: TGTGCCAGTAGGGACAGCCGCTATGGCTACACCTTC.